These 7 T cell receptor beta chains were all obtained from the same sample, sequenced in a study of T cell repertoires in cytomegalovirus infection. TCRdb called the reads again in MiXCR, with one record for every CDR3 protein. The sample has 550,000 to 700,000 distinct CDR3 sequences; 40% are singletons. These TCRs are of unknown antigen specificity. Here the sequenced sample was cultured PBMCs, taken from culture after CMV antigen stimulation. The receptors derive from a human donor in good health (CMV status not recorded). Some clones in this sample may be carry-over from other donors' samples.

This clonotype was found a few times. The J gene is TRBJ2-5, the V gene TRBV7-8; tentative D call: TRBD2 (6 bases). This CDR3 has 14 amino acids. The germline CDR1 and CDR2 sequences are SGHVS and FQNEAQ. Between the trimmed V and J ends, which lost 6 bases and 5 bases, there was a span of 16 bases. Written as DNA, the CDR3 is TGTGCCAGCAGGGAGAGGGAGGATGTGGAGACCCAGTACTTC. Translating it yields CASREREDVETQYF.

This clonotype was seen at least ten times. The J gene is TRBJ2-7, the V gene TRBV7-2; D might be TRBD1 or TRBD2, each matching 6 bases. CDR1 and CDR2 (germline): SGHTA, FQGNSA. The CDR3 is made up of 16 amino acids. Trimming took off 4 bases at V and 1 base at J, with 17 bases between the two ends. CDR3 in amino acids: CASSSRSGAESYEQYF. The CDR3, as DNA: TGTGCCAGCAGCTCTCGGTCGGGGGCAGAGTCCTACGAGCAGTACTTC.

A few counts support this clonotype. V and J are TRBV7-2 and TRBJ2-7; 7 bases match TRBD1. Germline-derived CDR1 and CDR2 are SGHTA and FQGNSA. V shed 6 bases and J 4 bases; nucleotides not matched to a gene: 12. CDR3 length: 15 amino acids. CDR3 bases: TGTGCCAGCAGAACAAATAAGGGGGCGTCGTACGAGCAGTACTTC. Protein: CASRTNKGASYEQYF.

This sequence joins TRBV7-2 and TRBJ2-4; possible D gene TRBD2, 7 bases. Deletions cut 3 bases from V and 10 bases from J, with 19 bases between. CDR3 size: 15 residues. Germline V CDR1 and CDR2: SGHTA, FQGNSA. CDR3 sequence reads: CASSLDRAGRGIQYF. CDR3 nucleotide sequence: TGTGCCAGCAGCTTGGATCGAGCGGGAAGGGGGATTCAGTACTTC.

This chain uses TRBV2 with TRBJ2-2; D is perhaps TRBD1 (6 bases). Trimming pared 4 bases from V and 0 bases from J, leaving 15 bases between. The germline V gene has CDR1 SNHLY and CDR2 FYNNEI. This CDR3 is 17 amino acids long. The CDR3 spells CASSAVKGVANTGELFF. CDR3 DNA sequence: TGTGCCAGCAGTGCCGTTAAGGGGGTGGCGAACACCGGGGAGCTGTTTTTT.

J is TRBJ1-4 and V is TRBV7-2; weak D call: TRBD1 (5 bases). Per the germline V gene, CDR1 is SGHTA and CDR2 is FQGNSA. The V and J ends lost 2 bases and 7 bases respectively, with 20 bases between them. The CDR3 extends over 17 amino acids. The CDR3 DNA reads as TGTGCCAGCAGCTTAACAGGAAGCTTAACGTCGGGTGAAAAACTGTTTTTT. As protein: CASSLTGSLTSGEKLFF. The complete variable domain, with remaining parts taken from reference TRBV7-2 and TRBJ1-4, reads GAGVSQSPSNKVTEKGKDVELRCDPISGHTALYWYRQSLGQGLEFLIYFQGNSAPDKSGLPSDRFSAERTGGSVSTLTIQRTQQEDSAVYLCASSLTGSLTSGEKLFFGSGTQLSVL.

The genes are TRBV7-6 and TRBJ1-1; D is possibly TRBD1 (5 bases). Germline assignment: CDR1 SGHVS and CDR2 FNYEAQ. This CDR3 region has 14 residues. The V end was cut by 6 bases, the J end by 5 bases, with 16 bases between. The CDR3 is CASRSLGQVTEAFF. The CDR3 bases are TGTGCCAGCAGGTCCCTGGGGCAGGTTACTGAAGCTTTCTTT.